This TCR beta chain was identified in a study of CD8+CD57+ T cells in acquired aplastic anemia. In patients chosen for sequencing, flow cytometry had shown CD8+CD57+ cell expansion. V gave up 4 bases and J gave up 3 bases, with 8 bases separating them. This CDR3 spans 12 amino acids. Per the germline V gene, CDR1 is SGDLS and CDR2 is YYNGEE. The template for TCR beta VDJ and CDR3 sequence profiling was genomic DNA. TCRdb recomputed calls from the reads with MiXCR, one row per CDR3 protein. The sample includes 200,000 or so distinct CDR3 sequences, approximately 65% of them seen just once. Sequenced material: sorted CD4+, CD8+, or CD8+CD57+ T cells (not recorded which) from PBMCs. J is TRBJ2-7 and V is TRBV9; no clear D. The sequence derives from a human donor with aplastic anemia. CDR3 residues: CASSPRNYEQYF. The DNA of the CDR3 is TGTGCCAGCAGCCCACGCAACTACGAGCAGTACTTC.